The present T cell receptor beta chain was sequenced within a study of blood T cell repertoires in COVID-19 (dated by TCRdb to 2018 to 2021). A note on the overall study: Collaborator samples came from the United States, Italy and Spain and covered acute and convalescent phases of COVID-19. The material from the prospective study consisted of cDNA or gDNA derived from T cells, B-cell-depleted T cells, or PBMCs. Subjects who had been exposed to COVID-19, were actively infected with it, or had recovered from it provided the deeply sampled blood TCRbeta repertoires that made up the dataset. The repertoires were released in a freely available public database intended as a resource for research on the immune response to SARS-CoV-2. The samples were drawn from the first 160 participants of the ongoing ImmuneRACE study and from 1,254 subjects provided by 6 global collaborators. The sample metadata nearly always contained a de-identified subject ID, COVID-19 status, age in years and sex. Where available, HLA class I and class II types were obtained from metadata supplied by the sample provider rather than from assay-based typing. Broad study findings and their caveats: The amount of clinical and demographic metadata varied by source and participant and was provided uncurated.

Trimming removed 0 bases from V and 1 base from J, leaving 7 bases between the germline ends. Measured from the cysteine to the phenylalanine, the CDR3 is 14 residues long. The sequence is cut down to CDR3 DNA, 42 bases in frame from base 1. Reading the germline V gene gives CDR1 SGHRS and CDR2 YFSETQ. Comment on this clone: Its specific antigen is unknown. No base-level quality is on record; no much larger clone is a single base apart.

TCRbeta CDR3 regions were amplified from genomic DNA using the immunoSEQ Assay, a bias-controlled multiplex PCR. Processing in the source paper ran as follows. The number of nucleated cells in each sample was estimated from the amplification of reference gene primers within the assay. To quantify the absolute abundance of each unique TCRbeta CDR3 rearrangement, sequence reads were collapsed and filtered. For each sample, productive Simpson clonality was calculated as the square root of Simpson's diversity index over productive rearrangements. The clones in this table, taken by TCRdb from immuneACCESS, are in-frame only. Not every clone is retained; where verified, under half of the shortfall comes from an unresolved V gene, and the cause of the rest is unknown. Clone size and V and J calls were adopted from that table, with D and trimming inferred from the DNA. Present in this sample are under 130,000 clones, about 80% of which were seen just once. 13% of the sample rests with the top ten.

Each collaborating institution followed its own protocols to collect whole blood in K2EDTA tubes. For TCRbeta analysis, collaborators shipped samples as frozen whole blood, isolated PBMCs, or DNA extracted from either of those sample types. This TCR was sampled from a human donor in a cohort sampled during active or convalescent COVID-19. Material for sequencing was peripheral blood. The sequence links TRBV5-1 to TRBJ1-1; confidence is insufficient to name the D gene. The nucleotide sequence is TGCGCCAGCAGCTTGGTGGGCAAGAACACTGAAGCTTTCTTT. It encodes CASSLVGKNTEAFF.